This TCR beta chain was sequenced in a study of shared clonotypes between healthy human individuals. Worth noting for this clone: Its antigen is not identified.

General observations from the study: Clonotype sharing among donors, it was expected, would be affected by sequencing depth. Researchers found naive subsets generally carried larger estimated richness than memory subsets.

CDR3 length: 17 amino acids. Trimming pared 7 bases from V and 1 base from J, leaving 20 bases between. Germline V gene lookup returns CDR1 SNHLY and CDR2 FYNNEI. Measured with immunoSEQ multiplex PCR; TCRdb has only the in-frame clones, and not every one. The profile covers over 2 million clones, with 92% appearing a single time and 0.37% taken by the ten largest. V is TRBV2 and J is TRBJ1-5; possibly TRBD1 for D (6 bases). The sequence was obtained from a man aged 18 to 30 in good health. Some clones in this sample may be carry-over from other donors' samples. Material: naive CD4+ T cells from PBMCs. Subset denoted: CD45RA+ positively selected. Here the CDR3 reads CASTRSRGPLSNQPQHF. The CDR3 DNA follows: TGTGCCAGCACCCGGTCGCGGGGGCCCCTGAGCAATCAGCCCCAGCATTTT.